The next 4 T cell receptor beta chains were all read from a single sample in a study of early T cells in non-severe SARS-CoV-2 infection. One entry per CDR3 protein, called by TCRdb with MiXCR from the 5' RACE reads. The sample lists some 60,000 distinct CDR3 sequences, over 10% occurring once. Sequencing was performed on whole blood, taken at baseline. The receptors originated from an adult who was a healthcare worker with PCR-confirmed SARS-CoV-2 infection or an uninfected control (not recorded which).

This clonotype was recorded a few times. This chain joins TRBV2 and TRBJ2-5; D is ambiguous. The CDR3 has 14 amino acids. Germline CDR1 is SNHLY and CDR2 is FYNNEI. The germline V and J ends were trimmed by 6 bases and 7 bases, with 18 bases remaining between them. CDR3 sequence reads: CASSEPFSGVTQYF. The CDR3 DNA reads TGTGCCAGCAGCGAACCATTTTCTGGGGTGACCCAGTACTTC.

In this sample, this clonotype turned up many times. The rearrangement uses TRBV12-3 or TRBV12-4 and TRBJ1-5; the D gene is possibly TRBD1 (5 bases). V lost 3 bases and J 1 base, leaving 13 bases between the germline ends. There are 16 residues in the CDR3. The CDR3 DNA reads TGTGCCAGCAGTTTTGGGGGACCGGGGAGCAATCAGCCCCAGCATTTT. This gives the protein CASSFGGPGSNQPQHF.

This clonotype was detected a few times. This chain joins TRBV7-8 and TRBJ1-3; no reliable D call. Trimming took 2 bases from V and 4 from J, leaving 3 bases between them. CDR3 length: 12 amino acids. Germline V lookup: CDR1 SGHVS, CDR2 FQNEAQ. The CDR3, as DNA: TGTGCCAGCAGCTTACCCGGAAACACCATATATTTT. This codes for CASSLPGNTIYF.

The chain couples TRBV20-1 to TRBJ2-7, with 11 bases lining up with TRBD1. Germline V gives CDR1 DFQATT, CDR2 SNEGSKA (reference sequence). The CDR3 length is 15 residues. Germline trimming cut 0 bases from V and 3 bases from J; bases unmatched to any gene: 4. The CDR3 nucleotides read TGCAGTGCTAGAGAGGGGACAGGGGGTTTCTACGAGCAGTACTTC. Translated, it gives CSAREGTGGFYEQYF.